These T cell receptor beta chains were read from a single sample in a study of identical twins. TCRdb called the 5' RACE reads again in MiXCR, with one record for every CDR3 protein. The sample holds about 260,000 distinct CDR3 sequences, approximately 7% seen once. The sample also formed part of further work on yellow fever vaccine responses in identical twins.

Input material: memory (CD45RO+) T cells sorted from blood. These receptors originate from a woman under 30 in good health. CDR3s include the opening cysteine and the closing phenylalanine or tryptophan.

len	v_gene	j_gene	CDR3aa
15	TRBV12-3/TRBV12-4	TRBJ2-4	CASSPGTLAKNIQYF
17	TRBV12-3/TRBV12-4	TRBJ1-5	CASSLNNPGTYNQPQHF
15	TRBV7-8	TRBJ2-5	CASSAPGQGKETQYF
12	TRBV29-1	TRBJ2-1	CSVSPTINEQFF
14	TRBV5-1	TRBJ2-5	CASSPRQVQGTQYF
14	TRBV12-3/TRBV12-4	TRBJ1-5	CASSLRQGAEPQHF
15	TRBV6-1	TRBJ2-1	CASSETGAPYNEQFF
14	TRBV5-1	TRBJ2-7	CASSLFLDIYEQYF
15	TRBV20-1	TRBJ2-6	CSASRVMYGANVLTF
13	TRBV20-1	TRBJ1-1	CSAPGGFGAEAFF
16	TRBV14	TRBJ2-1	CASSPPGAGSYNEQFF
14	TRBV20-1	TRBJ2-3	CSARGRSLRRLQYF
14	TRBV2	TRBJ2-1	CASSVTGDSGEQFF
14	TRBV12-3/TRBV12-4	TRBJ1-1	CASNRQGSYTEAFF
15	TRBV12-5	TRBJ1-5	CASGLGLGGNQPQHF
13	TRBV27	TRBJ2-3	CASSLAGLDTQYF
11	TRBV12-3/TRBV12-4	TRBJ2-3	CASTSKNTQYF
16	TRBV10-2	TRBJ2-7	CASSEGTGVLSYEQYF
22	TRBV6-2/TRBV6-3	TRBJ2-1	CASSYSTNLGLAGGKNYNEQFF
16	TRBV10-3	TRBJ2-6	CAISDPPDSGANVLTF
16	TRBV5-1	TRBJ2-3	CASSRQQAGGGDTQYF
13	TRBV5-1	TRBJ1-2	CASSLAEQVGYTF
12	TRBV12-3/TRBV12-4	TRBJ2-7	CASSLLGNEQYF
13	TRBV7-2	TRBJ1-1	CASTLGAWTEAFF
15	TRBV11-2	TRBJ2-1	CASSSPGLAVNEQFF
13	TRBV20-1	TRBJ2-1	CSAPPGGGGEQFF
14	TRBV7-2	TRBJ2-7	CASSLNWGFYEQYF
14	TRBV29-1	TRBJ2-1	CSVELAGAGNEQFF
15	TRBV28	TRBJ1-6	CASSPGTALDSPLHF
11	TRBV29-1	TRBJ1-1	CSGKLDTEAFF
15	TRBV5-1	TRBJ2-2	CASSLGAGVTGELFF